The clone carrying this T cell receptor beta chain has more than one count but fewer than ten. The target antigen is unknown. The length of the CDR3 is 15 residues. The V gene end was trimmed by 4 bases and the J gene end by 3 bases; junction bases not matched to a gene: 9. Germline V gene sequence: CDR1 SGDLS, CDR2 YYNGEE. The sample originates from a study of T-cell memory formation after mild COVID-19. Across the whole study: TCR clustering was largely donor specific. Findings and limits, study-wide: Contracting CD4+ clones were located mainly in CM and EM, and CD8+ clones in EMRA. Contracting clones from day 15 to 85 showed balanced CD4/CD8; later expanders favored CD4+. Several responding clones turned up in pre-infection memory, indicating that cross-reactive memory may have taken part.

TCRdb reanalysed the 5' RACE reads using MiXCR and keeps one entry per CDR3 protein. The sample yields about 360,000 distinct CDR3 sequences, 10% to 15% seen once. The clonotype was recovered from a man in his late teens or twenties who had mild COVID-19 (a few samples of this study predate the infection). Cell type and time point are not known. The sample consisted of PBMCs or a T cell subset sorted from them (not recorded which). The chain is built from TRBV9 and TRBJ2-5; 7 bases fit TRBD2. CDR3 amino acids: CASSRAAGVKETQYF. CDR3 in DNA: TGTGCCAGCAGCAGAGCTGCGGGGGTAAAAGAGACCCAGTACTTC.